The sequence of this T cell receptor (beta chain) was determined in a study of Ad26.COV2.S vaccination and SARS-CoV-2 variants. General study results and limits: Measures of TCR breadth and depth may have fallen short of total T cell responses.

Germline CDR1 reads SNHLY; CDR2 reads FYNNEI. The CDR3 extends over 15 amino acids. The V end was cut by 6 bases, the J end by 4 bases, with 17 bases between. The treatment was: 15 to 20 received Ad26.COV2.S at low or high dose, single or two shots; about 5 received placebo; per-sample allocation not given. It was on day 63 after the first vaccine or placebo injection that samples were taken. Expression of Wuhan-strain SARS-CoV-2 spike came from the Ad26 vector that formed the vaccine. Using immunoSEQ multiplex PCR, the repertoire was profiled, and TCRdb retains in-frame clones only, with some absent. The sample holds about 400,000 clones, 75% to 90% seen once. In the case of this clone: What it binds is unknown.

The genes are TRBV2 and TRBJ2-3, with D possibly TRBD2 on 6 matching bases. The sample consisted of peripheral blood, taken in a trial of Ad26.COV2.S vaccine versus placebo. The source of this sequence is a person aged 18-60 years who received the Ad26.COV2.S COVID-19 vaccine or a placebo. The CDR3 nucleotides read TGTGCCAGCAGAGCCGGGGGATGGGACCCAGATACGCAGTATTTT. Its protein product is CASRAGGWDPDTQYF.